Sequencing of this TCR beta chain was carried out in a study of regulatory T cells in long-lasting Graves disease. As for the study in general: Newly diagnosed Graves' patients had taken antithyroid drugs under 3 months.

Relying on iRepertoire HTBI primers and Arm-PCR of CDR3 regions, the team built TCR beta libraries. MiXCR, applied by TCRdb to the multiplex PCR reads, yields one record per CDR3 protein. The repertoire includes some 600,000 distinct CDR3 sequences, around 16% of them detected once, and more than 10% sits in the top ten. Study conclusions and caveats: Persistent cases favored TRBV28, TRBJ1-2 and TRBJ2-5. Lower TCR diversity was seen in persistent Graves' patients than in newly diagnosed ones.

The CDR3 covers 16 residues. Germline V gives CDR1 SGHRS, CDR2 YFSETQ. This clonotype was counted only a few times. What it binds is not known. A read error may produce the germline difference seen at one junction end. Time point reported: newly diagnosed GD, antithyroid drugs for less than 3 months. From PBMCs, RNA was extracted and then used to make the TCR library. Another study also made use of these data, one on T cells in Graves' hyperthyroidism and ophthalmopathy.

The rearrangement uses TRBV5-1 and TRBJ2-6, with a possible D match to TRBD1 (6 bases). The receptor comes from a man between 18 and 35 years old with Graves disease. The specimen comprised peripheral blood mononuclear cells (PBMCs), sampled at new diagnosis, from a patient treated with antithyroid drugs. CDR3 protein: CASGLGAVSGANVLTF. In DNA, the CDR3 is TGCGCCAGCGGCTTGGGGGCTGTCTCTGGGGCCAACGTCCTGACTTTC.